This T cell receptor (beta chain) derives from a study of blood T cells in healthy people across ages. This clonotype appeared a few times. Germline trimming cut 2 bases from V and 6 bases from J; bases unmatched to any gene: 3. The CDR3 runs to 14 residues. Germline CDR1 and CDR2: SGHAT and FQDESV (reference sequence). A second PCR, run for roughly 7 to 12 cycles, used a sample-barcoded 5' primer plus a J-beta primer mix. CDR3-containing paired-end reads numbered at least 2.5 million in each sample. TCRdb fed the 5' RACE reads into MiXCR, producing one record per CDR3 protein. The sample has 1,300,000 or so distinct CDR3 sequences, around 59% seen once.

This chain joins TRBV11-1 and TRBJ2-3; 9 bases align to TRBD1. The receptor was isolated from a young man in good health. Sequencing was performed on blood. This chain's CDR3 is CASSLTGGKDTQYF. The DNA for the CDR3 is TGTGCCAGCAGCTTAACAGGGGGCAAGGATACGCAGTATTTT.